This T cell receptor beta chain derives from a study of CD4 T cells in relation to SARS-CoV-2 and coronaviruses. Study conclusions and caveats: This crossreactivity analysis covered spike protein alone, no other viral proteins. Monoreactive clones expanded significantly more to SARS-CoV-2 than crossreactive clones did. In around 63% of donors, memory CD4+ clonotypes crossrecognized SARS-CoV-2 and at least one common cold coronavirus spike.

About this clone: Its antigen is not known.

TCRdb's copy holds only in-frame clones and misses some; the assay was immunoSEQ multiplex PCR. This table has under 70,000 clones, more than 80% appearing once. Unexposed donor CD4+ T cells date from about 2011-2018, before the COVID-19 pandemic. This CDR3 is 18 amino acids long. The V segment lost 4 bases and the J segment 1 base; nucleotides outside the gene matches: 11. Per germline, CDR1 SGDLS and CDR2 YYNGEE. The sequence was collected from a human donor in good health. The specimen was memory CD4+ T cells from PBMCs. The chain has TRBV9 and TRBJ2-2; 9 bases line up with TRBD1. The DNA for the CDR3 is TGTGCCAGCAGCCCAGGCCCTCAGGGACAGGGGAACACCGGGGAGCTGTTTTTT. Encoded protein: CASSPGPQGQGNTGELFF.